This T cell receptor beta chain was captured in a study of OX40 agonist ivuxolimab in advanced cancers. Whole-study findings and limits: CD8+ T cells showed, on average, more clonal expansion than CD4+ cells.

The germline V gene has CDR1 SGHTA and CDR2 FQGTGA. The CDR3 is made up of 14 amino acids. Trimming took 5 bases from V and 1 from J, leaving 11 bases between them. This clone was picked up one time. Antigen specificity is unknown. The data were produced by immunoSEQ multiplex PCR, yet TCRdb's version contains in-frame clones alone and is incomplete. The sample has about 64,000 clones, roughly nine tenths seen once. This receptor was identified in an adult with an advanced solid tumor such as melanoma, head and neck, liver or kidney cancer. The chain has TRBV7-3 and TRBJ2-5, with D maybe TRBD1 (6 bases). This specimen was CD4+ or CD8+ T cells sorted from blood, taken in a trial of the OX40 agonist ivuxolimab. CDR3: CASSPQGGQETQYF. The CDR3 nucleotides read TGTGCCAGCAGCCCACAAGGGGGCCAAGAGACCCAGTACTTC.